In its sample, the clone carrying this TCR beta chain was seen a few times. The antigen remains undetermined. This sample was taken from a study of blood T cells in healthy people across ages. Broader study findings: It was the long-lived donors that had more naive CD4+ cells and higher diversity than aged donors.

Through a sample-barcoded 5' primer and a J-beta primer mix, a second PCR was run for 7 to 11 cycles. MiXCR was run by TCRdb on the 5' RACE reads, yielding one entry per CDR3 protein. This sample carries about 1.8 million distinct CDR3 sequences, roughly 50% of them seen once, and the ten largest clones take over 2%. The V gene lost 0 bases and the J gene lost 2 bases, with 3 bases spanning the gap. CDR3 length equals 13 residues. Looked up from germline, CDR1 is SGHNT and CDR2 is YENEEA. This rearrangement joins TRBV11-3 to TRBJ2-3; no firm D call. This TCR derives from a woman between 40 and 50 years old in good health. Sequences were obtained from blood. The CDR3 protein is CASSLEDTDTQYF. CDR3 coding DNA: TGTGCCAGCAGCTTAGAAGACACAGATACGCAGTATTTT.